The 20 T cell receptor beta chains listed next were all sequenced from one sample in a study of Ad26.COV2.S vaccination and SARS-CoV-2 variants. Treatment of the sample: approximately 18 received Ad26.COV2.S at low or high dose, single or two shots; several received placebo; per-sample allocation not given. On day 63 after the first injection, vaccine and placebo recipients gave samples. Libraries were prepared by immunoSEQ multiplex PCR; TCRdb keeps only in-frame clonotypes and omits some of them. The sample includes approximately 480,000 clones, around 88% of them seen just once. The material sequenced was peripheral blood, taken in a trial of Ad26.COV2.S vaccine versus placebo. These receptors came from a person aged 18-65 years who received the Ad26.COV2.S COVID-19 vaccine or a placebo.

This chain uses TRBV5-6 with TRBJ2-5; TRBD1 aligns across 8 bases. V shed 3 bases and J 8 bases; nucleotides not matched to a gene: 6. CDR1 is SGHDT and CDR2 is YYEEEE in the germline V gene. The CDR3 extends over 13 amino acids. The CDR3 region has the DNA TGTGCCAGCAGCTCGACAGGGGCGCCTACCCAGTACTTC. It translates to CASSSTGAPTQYF.

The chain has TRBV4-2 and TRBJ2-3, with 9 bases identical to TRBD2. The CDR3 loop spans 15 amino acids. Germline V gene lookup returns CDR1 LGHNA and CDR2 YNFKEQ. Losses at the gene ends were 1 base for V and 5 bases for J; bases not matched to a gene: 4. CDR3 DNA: TGTGCCAGCAGCCAAGTATCACTAGCGGGAGATACGCAGTATTTT. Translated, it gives CASSQVSLAGDTQYF.

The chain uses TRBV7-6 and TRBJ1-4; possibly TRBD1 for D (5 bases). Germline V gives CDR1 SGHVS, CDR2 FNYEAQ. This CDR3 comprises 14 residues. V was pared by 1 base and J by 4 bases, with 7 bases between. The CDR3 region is CASSLGTLNEKLFF. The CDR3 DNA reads TGTGCCAGCAGCTTAGGGACACTTAATGAAAAACTGTTTTTT.

CDR3 sequence: CASSGGLAGGGSEQFF. The CDR3 nucleotides read TGTGCCAGCAGCGGGGGACTAGCGGGAGGCGGGAGTGAGCAGTTCTTC. V gene TRBV5-6 combines with J gene TRBJ2-1; 15 bases agree with TRBD2. J gave up 9 bases and V 4 bases, and 8 bases lay outside the gene matches. CDR1 SGHDT and CDR2 YYEEEE come from the germline V gene. The CDR3 spans 16 residues. Variable domain in full (rest from reference TRBV5-6 and TRBJ2-1): DAGVTQSPTHLIKTRGQQVTLRCSPKSGHDTVSWYQQALGQGPQFIFQYYEEEERQRGNFPDRFSGHQFPNYSSELNVNALLLGDSALYLCASSGGLAGGGSEQFFGPGTRLTVL.

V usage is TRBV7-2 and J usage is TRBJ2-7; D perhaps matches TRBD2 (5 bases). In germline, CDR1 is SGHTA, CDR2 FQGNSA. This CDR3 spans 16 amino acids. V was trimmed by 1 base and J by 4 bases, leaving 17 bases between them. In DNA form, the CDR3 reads TGTGCCAGCAGCTTAGAGGAGCGGAAGTGGGCATACGAGCAGTACTTC. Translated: CASSLEERKWAYEQYF. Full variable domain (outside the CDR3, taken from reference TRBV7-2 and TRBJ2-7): GAGVSQSPSNKVTEKGKDVELRCDPISGHTALYWYRQSLGQGLEFLIYFQGNSAPDKSGLPSDRFSAERTGGSVSTLTIQRTQQEDSAVYLCASSLEERKWAYEQYFGPGTRLTVT.

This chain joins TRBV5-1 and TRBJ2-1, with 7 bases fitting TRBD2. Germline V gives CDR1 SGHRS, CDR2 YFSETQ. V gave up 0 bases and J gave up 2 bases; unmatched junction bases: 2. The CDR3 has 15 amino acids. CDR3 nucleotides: TGCGCCAGCAGCTTGGGGGGGACTACCTACAATGAGCAGTTCTTC. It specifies CASSLGGTTYNEQFF.

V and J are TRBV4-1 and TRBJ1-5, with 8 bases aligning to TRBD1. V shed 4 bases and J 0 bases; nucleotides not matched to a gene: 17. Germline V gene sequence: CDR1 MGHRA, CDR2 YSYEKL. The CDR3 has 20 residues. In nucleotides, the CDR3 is TGCGCCAGCAGCCGCTACGGGCTAGGGACAGGAGCTTATAGCAATCAGCCCCAGCATTTT. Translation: CASSRYGLGTGAYSNQPQHF.

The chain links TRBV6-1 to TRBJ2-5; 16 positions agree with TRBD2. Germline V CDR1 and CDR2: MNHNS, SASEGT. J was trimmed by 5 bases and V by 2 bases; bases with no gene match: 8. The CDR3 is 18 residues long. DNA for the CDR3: TGTGCCAGCAGTGAATTTGGGACTAGCGGGAGGGGTCGGGAGACCCAGTACTTC. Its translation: CASSEFGTSGRGRETQYF.

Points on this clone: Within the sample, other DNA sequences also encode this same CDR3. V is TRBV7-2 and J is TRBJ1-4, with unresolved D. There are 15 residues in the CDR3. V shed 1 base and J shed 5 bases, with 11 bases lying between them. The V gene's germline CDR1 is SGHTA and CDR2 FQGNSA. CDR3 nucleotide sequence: TGTGCCAGCAGCTTAGACGGACGGATAAATGAAAAACTGTTTTTT. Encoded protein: CASSLDGRINEKLFF.

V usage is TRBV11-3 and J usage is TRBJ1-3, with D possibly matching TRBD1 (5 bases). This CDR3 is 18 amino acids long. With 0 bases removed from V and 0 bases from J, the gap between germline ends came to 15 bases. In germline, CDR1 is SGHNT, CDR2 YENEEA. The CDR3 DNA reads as TGTGCCAGCAGCTTAGACATACAGGTCCAACCCTCTGGAAACACCATATATTTT. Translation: CASSLDIQVQPSGNTIYF. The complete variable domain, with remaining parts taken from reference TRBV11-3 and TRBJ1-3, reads EAGVVQSPRYKIIEKKQPVAFWCNPISGHNTLYWYLQNLGQGPELLIRYENEEAVDDSQLPKDRFSAERLKGVDSTLKIQPAELGDSAVYLCASSLDIQVQPSGNTIYFGEGSWLTVV.

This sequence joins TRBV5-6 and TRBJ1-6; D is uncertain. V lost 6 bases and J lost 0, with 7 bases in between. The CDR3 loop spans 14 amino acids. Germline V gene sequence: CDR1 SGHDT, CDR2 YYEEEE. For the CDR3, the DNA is TGTGCCAGCAAGCTTCGCTCCTATAATTCACCCCTCCACTTT. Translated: CASKLRSYNSPLHF.

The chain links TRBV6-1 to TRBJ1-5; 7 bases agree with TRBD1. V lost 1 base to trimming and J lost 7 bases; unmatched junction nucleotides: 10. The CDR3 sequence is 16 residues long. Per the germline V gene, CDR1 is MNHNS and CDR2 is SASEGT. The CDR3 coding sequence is TGTGCCAGCAGTGAAGACCCGACAGGGTTGGGCCAGCCCCAGCATTTT. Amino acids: CASSEDPTGLGQPQHF.

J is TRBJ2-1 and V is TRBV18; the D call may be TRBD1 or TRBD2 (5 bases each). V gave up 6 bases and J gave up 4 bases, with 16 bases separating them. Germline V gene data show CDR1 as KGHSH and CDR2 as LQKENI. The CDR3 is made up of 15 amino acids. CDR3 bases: TGTGCCAGCTCCCTGAGGGGCCTCTCATACAATGAGCAGTTCTTC. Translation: CASSLRGLSYNEQFF.

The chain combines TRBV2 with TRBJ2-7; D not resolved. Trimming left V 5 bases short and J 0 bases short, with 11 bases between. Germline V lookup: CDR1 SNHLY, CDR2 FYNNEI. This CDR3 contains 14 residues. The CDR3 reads CASSTFEGSYEQYF. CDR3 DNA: TGTGCCAGCAGTACGTTTGAAGGCTCCTACGAGCAGTACTTC.

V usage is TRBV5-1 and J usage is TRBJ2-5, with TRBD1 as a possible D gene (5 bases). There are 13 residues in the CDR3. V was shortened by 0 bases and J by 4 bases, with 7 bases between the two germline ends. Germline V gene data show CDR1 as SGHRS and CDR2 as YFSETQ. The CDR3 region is CASSLGQRETQYF. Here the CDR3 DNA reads TGCGCCAGCAGCTTGGGACAGAGAGAGACCCAGTACTTC. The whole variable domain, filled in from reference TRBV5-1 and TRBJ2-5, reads KAGVTQTPRYLIKTRGQQVTLSCSPISGHRSVSWYQQTPGQGLQFLFEYFSETQRNKGNFPGRFSGRQFSNSRSEMNVSTLELGDSALYLCASSLGQRETQYFGPGTRLLVL.

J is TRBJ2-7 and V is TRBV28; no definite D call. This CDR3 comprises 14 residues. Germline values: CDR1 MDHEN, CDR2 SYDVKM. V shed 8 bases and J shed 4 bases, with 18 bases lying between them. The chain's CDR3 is CASQTGSPKYEQYF. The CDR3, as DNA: TGTGCCAGCCAGACGGGTTCCCCAAAGTACGAGCAGTACTTC.

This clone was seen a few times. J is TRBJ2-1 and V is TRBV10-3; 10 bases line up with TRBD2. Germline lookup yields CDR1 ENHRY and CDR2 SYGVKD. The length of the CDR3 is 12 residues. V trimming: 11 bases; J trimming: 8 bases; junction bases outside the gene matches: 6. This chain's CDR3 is CACALAGDEQFF. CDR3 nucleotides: TGTGCCTGCGCCCTAGCGGGAGATGAGCAGTTCTTC.

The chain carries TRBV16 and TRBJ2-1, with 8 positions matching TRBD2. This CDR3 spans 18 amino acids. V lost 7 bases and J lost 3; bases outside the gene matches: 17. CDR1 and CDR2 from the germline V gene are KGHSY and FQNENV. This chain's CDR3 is CASTLPSGRRPGYNEQFF. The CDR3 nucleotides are TGTGCCAGCACCCTACCTAGCGGGCGGCGCCCCGGCTACAATGAGCAGTTCTTC.

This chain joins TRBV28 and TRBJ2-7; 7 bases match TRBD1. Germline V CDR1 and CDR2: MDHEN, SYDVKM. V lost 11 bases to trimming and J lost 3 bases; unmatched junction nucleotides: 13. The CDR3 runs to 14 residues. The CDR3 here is CAATRDSRNYEQYF. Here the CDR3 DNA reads TGTGCCGCTACCCGGGACAGTCGAAACTACGAGCAGTACTTC.

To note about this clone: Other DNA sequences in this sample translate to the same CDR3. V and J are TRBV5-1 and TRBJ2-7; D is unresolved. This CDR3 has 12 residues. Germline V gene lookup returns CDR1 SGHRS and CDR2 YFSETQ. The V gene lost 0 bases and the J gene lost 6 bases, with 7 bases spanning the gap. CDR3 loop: CASSLEGREQYF. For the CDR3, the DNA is TGCGCCAGCAGCTTGGAAGGTCGCGAGCAGTACTTC. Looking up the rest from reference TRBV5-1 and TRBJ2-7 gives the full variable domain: KAGVTQTPRYLIKTRGQQVTLSCSPISGHRSVSWYQQTPGQGLQFLFEYFSETQRNKGNFPGRFSGRQFSNSRSEMNVSTLELGDSALYLCASSLEGREQYFGPGTRLTVT.